The 16 T cell receptor beta chains below all came from one sample that was sequenced in a study of blood T cell repertoires in COVID-19. Generated by immunoSEQ multiplex PCR, the TCRdb table keeps only in-frame clones and is missing some. The top ten hold approximately 3.5% of the sample, which has about 100,000 clones, approximately 83% seen once. The sequencing sample was made of peripheral blood. The receptors stem from an elderly woman with active or convalescent COVID-19.

The chain recombines TRBV7-2 with TRBJ2-7; a possible D gene is TRBD1 (5 bases). V was cut by 2 bases and J by 0 bases, with 11 bases left in between. Germline loops: CDR1 SGHTA, CDR2 FQGNSA. CDR3 length: 15 amino acids. Here the CDR3 DNA reads TGTGCCAGCAGCTTAATGACAGAAAGCTCCTACGAGCAGTACTTC. As protein: CASSLMTESSYEQYF.

J is TRBJ1-1 and V is TRBV5-1, with a weak D call TRBD1 (5 bases). The CDR3 spans 14 residues. Trimming cost V 4 bases and J 5 bases, with 15 bases left between them. From germline, CDR1 is SGHRS and CDR2 YFSETQ. CDR3 nucleotides: TGCGCCAGCAGCGATCCCCGGGGGGGAACTGAAGCTTTCTTT. Translation gives CASSDPRGGTEAFF.

This sequence joins TRBV3-1 (or the pseudogene TRBV3-2) and TRBJ1-1; 7 nucleotides agree with TRBD1. The CDR3 sequence is 16 residues long. Germline CDR1 is LGHDT and CDR2 is YNNKEL (reference sequence). V shed 6 bases, J shed 5 bases, and the junction held 15 bases outside the gene matches. The CDR3, as DNA: TGTGCCAGCAGTGATCGACAGGGAAGTAAGAATACTGAAGCTTTCTTT. This codes for CASSDRQGSKNTEAFF.

V and J are TRBV6-1 and TRBJ2-7, with D uncertain. The CDR3 is 13 residues long. The germline gives CDR1 MNHNS, CDR2 SASEGT. V lost 3 bases, J lost 3 bases, and 9 bases lay in between. The CDR3 coding sequence is TGTGCCAGCAGTGACCCCCCTTTCTACGAGCAGTACTTC. Translating gives CASSDPPFYEQYF.

V is TRBV7-8 and J is TRBJ1-2; D remains ambiguous. The CDR3 length is 13 residues. V lost 4 bases to trimming and J lost 4 bases, with 10 bases between them. CDR1 is SGHVS and CDR2 is FQNEAQ in the germline V gene. As DNA, the CDR3 is TGTGCCAGCAGCTCAAACTCTGTCTATGGCTACACCTTC. This codes for CASSSNSVYGYTF.

The chain links TRBV6-4 to TRBJ2-6, with no clear D. Trimming removed 0 bases from V and 0 bases from J, with 3 bases in between. Per the germline V gene, CDR1 is MRHNA and CDR2 is SNTAGT. This CDR3 has 15 amino acids. The CDR3 reads CASSDSSSGANVLTF. CDR3 nucleotide sequence: TGTGCCAGCAGTGACTCCAGCTCTGGGGCCAACGTCCTGACTTTC.

This clone was picked up a small number of times. The chain links TRBV28 to TRBJ1-6; TRBD1 agrees at 8 bases. J lost 9 bases, V lost 4 bases, and 8 bases had no gene match. The CDR3 contains 15 residues. Germline V CDR1 and CDR2: MDHEN, SYDVKM. CDR3 in DNA: TGTGCCAGCAGTTCGGGACAGGCGGTAGGTTCACCCCTCCACTTT. This gives the protein CASSSGQAVGSPLHF.

Only a few counts were recorded for this clone. The chain couples TRBV2 to TRBJ2-2; maybe TRBD2 (5 bases). The CDR3 length is 15 residues. The V end lost 6 bases, the J end lost 0 bases, and 11 bases lay between the germline ends. From germline, CDR1 is SNHLY and CDR2 FYNNEI. DNA of the CDR3: TGTGCCAGCAGAAAGACGGACTCGAACACCGGGGAGCTGTTTTTT. It codes for CASRKTDSNTGELFF.

This clone was counted once. The rearrangement links TRBV5-1 to TRBJ2-5; D may be TRBD2 (5 bases). The CDR3 consists of 15 residues. V was shortened by 4 bases and J by 1 base, with 14 bases between the two germline ends. CDR1 and CDR2 (germline): SGHRS, YFSETQ. DNA for the CDR3: TGCGCCAGCAGCCCCTTCTTTGGAGGCCAAGAGACCCAGTACTTC. As protein: CASSPFFGGQETQYF. Variable domain in full (rest from reference TRBV5-1 and TRBJ2-5): KAGVTQTPRYLIKTRGQQVTLSCSPISGHRSVSWYQQTPGQGLQFLFEYFSETQRNKGNFPGRFSGRQFSNSRSEMNVSTLELGDSALYLCASSPFFGGQETQYFGPGTRLLVL.

For the CDR3, the DNA is TGTGCCAGTAGTATAGTCCCGGGACTAGCGGGGGGCCTGGAGACCCAGTACTTC. It is translated as CASSIVPGLAGGLETQYF. The chain recombines TRBV19 with TRBJ2-5; 15 bases agree with TRBD2. Germline V gives CDR1 LNHDA, CDR2 SQIVND (reference sequence). The CDR3 extends over 18 amino acids. The junction had 8 bases not matched to a gene; V was cut back by 1 base and J by 5 bases.

V is TRBV6-2 or TRBV6-3 and J is TRBJ1-2; TRBD1 is a possible D gene (6 bases). This CDR3 is built from 14 residues. V was trimmed by 2 bases and J by 5 bases, leaving 12 bases between them. Germline CDR1 is MNHEY and CDR2 is SVGEGT. CDR3 amino acids: CASSYVQGPYGYTF. The CDR3, as DNA: TGTGCCAGCAGTTACGTACAGGGTCCTTATGGCTACACCTTC.

The chain employs TRBV11-3 and TRBJ2-5; 9 nucleotides line up with TRBD2. The germline V gene has CDR1 SGHNT and CDR2 YENEEA. The CDR3 has 15 residues. The J segment lost 5 bases and the V segment lost 4 bases, leaving 8 bases of the junction unmatched. CDR3 nucleotide sequence: TGTGCCAGCAGCTCCGGCGGGAGGGCCAGGGAGACCCAGTACTTC. This sequence encodes CASSSGGRARETQYF.

This chain uses TRBV6-5 with TRBJ2-1; 11 bases agree with TRBD2. V lost 10 bases and J lost 4; bases outside the gene matches: 6. CDR1 MNHEY and CDR2 SVGAGI come from the germline V gene. The CDR3 has 14 amino acids. CDR3 residues: CATIAGGGYNEQFF. For the CDR3, the DNA is TGTGCCACTATAGCGGGGGGGGGTTACAATGAGCAGTTCTTC.

This clone was seen a handful of times. The chain employs TRBV6-6 and TRBJ2-5, with D possibly TRBD2 on 5 matching bases. Trimming cost V 5 bases and J 7 bases, with 14 bases left between them. The CDR3 spans 13 residues. Germline V gives CDR1 MNHNY, CDR2 SVGAGI (reference sequence). This CDR3 is CASSGRVEGTQYF. CDR3 in DNA: TGTGCCAGCAGTGGGCGGGTCGAGGGGACCCAGTACTTC.

In nucleotides, the CDR3 is TGTGCCAGCAGCCCCCGAAGACAGGAAAATGAAAAACTGTTTTTT. Protein: CASSPRRQENEKLFF. The chain couples TRBV13 to TRBJ1-4, with TRBD1 as a possible D gene (6 bases). Trimming pared 5 bases from V and 5 bases from J, leaving 15 bases between. The CDR3 is made up of 15 amino acids. Germline CDR1 PRHDT, CDR2 FYEKMQ (reference sequence).

This clone was counted once. The genes are TRBV5-1 and TRBJ2-3; 11 bases fit TRBD1. With V trimmed by 3 bases and J by 5 bases, 5 bases remained unmatched. This CDR3 contains 15 residues. The germline V gene has CDR1 SGHRS and CDR2 YFSETQ. CDR3 in DNA: TGCGCCAGCAGCTGGACAGGGGGCTCTAGAGATACGCAGTATTTT. Its protein product is CASSWTGGSRDTQYF.